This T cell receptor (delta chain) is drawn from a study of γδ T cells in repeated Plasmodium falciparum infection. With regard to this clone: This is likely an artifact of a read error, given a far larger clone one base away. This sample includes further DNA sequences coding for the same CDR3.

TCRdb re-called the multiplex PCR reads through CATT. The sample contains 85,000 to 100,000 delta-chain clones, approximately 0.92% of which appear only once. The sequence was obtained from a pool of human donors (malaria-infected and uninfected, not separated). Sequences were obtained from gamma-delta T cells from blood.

As DNA, the CDR3 is TGTGCTCTTGGAGATTTCCCTTCTGTGAGAGGGATACTGGGGGATACACCCGATAAACTCATCTTT. Amino acids: CALGDFPSVRGILGDTPDKLIF. The chain has TRDV1 and TRDJ1; 12 bases align to TRDD3. As TCRdb names no J gene, one was assigned here on the basis of a DNA match to germline. CDR3 length: 22 residues. V shed 6 bases, J shed 3 bases, and the junction held 26 bases outside the gene matches. Per germline, CDR1 TSWWSYY and CDR2 QGS.